This T cell receptor (beta chain) was recovered during a study of blood T cell repertoires in COVID-19. For the study at large: Sites in the United States, Italy and Spain provided acute and convalescent COVID-19 samples.

V lost 5 bases and J lost 0; bases outside the gene matches: 6. The CDR3 sequence is 16 residues long. The germline gives CDR1 LNHDA, CDR2 SQIVND (reference sequence). The table came from immunoSEQ multiplex PCR; TCRdb's copy has only in-frame clones and leaves some out. The sample includes around 130,000 clones, approximately 85% of them seen just once. The material sequenced was peripheral blood. The chain carries TRBV19 and TRBJ2-4; 8 positions match TRBD1. The clonotype comes from a human donor in a cohort sampled during active COVID-19. CDR3 residues: CASSAGQGAAKNIQYF. CDR3 DNA: TGTGCCAGTAGTGCTGGGCAGGGGGCAGCCAAAAACATTCAGTACTTC.